The 13 T cell receptor beta chains listed next were all sequenced from one sample in a study of T cell responses to AZD1222 COVID-19 vaccine. Profiled with immunoSEQ multiplex PCR; TCRdb holds only in-frame clones, not every one. Among 110,000 to 150,000 clones listed, approximately 90% were seen once. Sequencing was performed on peripheral blood, taken on day 0 of AZD1222 vaccination. The receptors originated from an adult in good health.

The chain employs TRBV12-3 or TRBV12-4 and TRBJ1-1; D gene unclear. The CDR3 is 12 amino acids. Trimming left V 6 bases short and J 2 bases short, with 7 bases between. CDR3 loop: CASRQTNTEAFF. For the CDR3, the DNA is TGTGCCAGCAGACAGACCAACACTGAAGCTTTCTTT.

This clone has a count of ten or more. This sequence joins TRBV9 and TRBJ2-2, with 14 nucleotides matching TRBD2. The V gene end was trimmed by 2 bases and the J gene end by 7 bases; junction bases not matched to a gene: 10. The CDR3 length is 18 residues. Looked up from germline, CDR1 is SGDLS and CDR2 is YYNGEE. CDR3 bases: TGTGCCAGCAGCGTGTATCCCGGGACTAGCGGGAGTAACGGGGAGCTGTTTTTT. This gives the protein CASSVYPGTSGSNGELFF.

This chain joins TRBV19 and TRBJ1-4; 7 nucleotides line up with TRBD1. CDR1 LNHDA and CDR2 SQIVND come from the germline V gene (reference sequence). V shed 6 bases, J shed 3 bases, and the junction held 7 bases outside the gene matches. CDR3 size: 15 residues. The CDR3 region is CASSSTGTANEKLFF. CDR3 sequence (DNA): TGTGCCAGTAGCTCAACCGGGACAGCTAATGAAAAACTGTTTTTT.

This chain connects TRBV15 to TRBJ2-7; TRBD2 might be the D (6 bases). Germline CDR1 is LNHNV and CDR2 is YYDKDF (reference sequence). CDR3 length equals 13 residues. V lost 1 base and J 7 bases, leaving 11 bases between the germline ends. The CDR3 DNA is TGTGCCACCAGCAGAGCGGAGGGTCTAGAGCAGTACTTC. Translating gives CATSRAEGLEQYF.

The chain couples TRBV15 to TRBJ2-5; TRBD2 matches at 13 bases. The CDR3 has 17 residues. Germline V gene data show CDR1 as LNHNV and CDR2 as YYDKDF (reference sequence). The V segment lost 2 bases and the J segment 2 bases; nucleotides outside the gene matches: 5. The CDR3 is CATSRTRTSGGQETQYF. The CDR3 DNA follows: TGTGCCACCAGCAGAACTCGGACTAGCGGGGGTCAAGAGACCCAGTACTTC.

The chain carries TRBV7-2 and TRBJ2-7; TRBD1 or TRBD2 may be the D gene (5 bases each). V lost 0 bases and J lost 2, with 11 bases in between. CDR1 is SGHTA and CDR2 is FQGNSA in the germline V gene. The CDR3 consists of 15 residues. The CDR3 coding sequence is TGTGCCAGCAGCTTAGCGGGGACCCAACCCTACGAGCAGTACTTC. Its protein is CASSLAGTQPYEQYF.

This chain uses TRBV7-2 with TRBJ2-7; a weak D match, TRBD1 (5 bases). The V end lost 3 bases, the J end lost 0 bases, and 9 bases lay between the germline ends. The germline V gene encodes CDR1 SGHTA and CDR2 FQGNSA. The CDR3 is made up of 14 amino acids. CDR3 bases: TGTGCCAGCAGCTTTTGGACAAACTCCTACGAGCAGTACTTC. Translating it yields CASSFWTNSYEQYF.

The gene calls are TRBV11-2 and TRBJ1-4; TRBD1 might be the D (5 bases). This CDR3 has 15 residues. The V gene's germline CDR1 is SGHAT and CDR2 FQNNGV. V lost 5 bases, J lost 0 bases, and 10 bases lay in between. Here the CDR3 reads CASSQRGATNEKLFF. The CDR3, as DNA: TGTGCCAGCAGCCAGAGGGGTGCAACTAATGAAAAACTGTTTTTT.

V and J are TRBV28 and TRBJ1-6; possibly TRBD1 for D (6 bases). Germline CDR1 MDHEN, CDR2 SYDVKM. The CDR3 consists of 14 residues. V shed 7 bases and J shed 5 bases, with 12 bases lying between them. The CDR3 loop reads CASTQGRNNSPLHF. CDR3 nucleotides: TGTGCCAGCACCCAGGGGAGAAATAATTCACCCCTCCACTTT.

About this clone itself: The identical CDR3 is also encoded by other nucleotide sequences in the sample. The chain uses TRBV28 and TRBJ1-2; no firm D call. The CDR3 is 12 residues long. Trimming shortened V by 6 bases and J by 8 bases, and 13 bases separated the two germline ends. Germline CDR1 and CDR2: MDHEN and SYDVKM. In DNA, the CDR3 is TGTGCCAGCAGCCTAGGACTAGGGGGCTACACCTTC. This gives the protein CASSLGLGGYTF.

The chain joins TRBV20-1 to TRBJ2-7, with no clear D. Germline V lookup: CDR1 DFQATT, CDR2 SNEGSKA (reference sequence). V lost 6 bases and J lost 5, with 11 bases in between. There are 11 residues in the CDR3. The CDR3 coding sequence is TGCAGTGCCCTCATTTTTGACGAGCAGTACTTC. As protein: CSALIFDEQYF.

This clone came up once. This CDR3 is CASSSAGLAYHNEQFF. The DNA for the CDR3 is TGTGCCAGCAGCTCCGCTGGACTAGCGTACCACAATGAGCAGTTCTTC. The rearrangement joins TRBV7-2 to TRBJ2-1; TRBD2 matches 9 bases. There are 16 residues in the CDR3. V was pared by 4 bases and J by 5 bases, with 9 bases of the junction left unmatched. Per the germline V gene, CDR1 is SGHTA and CDR2 is FQGNSA.

V usage is TRBV18 and J usage is TRBJ2-7; 7 nucleotides match TRBD1. The V gene end was trimmed by 1 base and the J gene end by 4 bases; junction bases not matched to a gene: 7. Germline CDR1 KGHSH, CDR2 LQKENI. This CDR3 comprises 15 residues. The CDR3 sequence: CASSPREGGAYEQYF. CDR3 DNA sequence: TGTGCCAGCTCACCACGTGAAGGGGGCGCGTACGAGCAGTACTTC.